What follows are 21 T cell receptor beta chains derived from one specimen sequenced in a study of human T cells and chemical hapten exposure. Time point specified: patch test 3, about 24 weeks after DPC sensitization. The treatment is: therapeutic diphenylcyclopropenone sensitization with weekly scalp DPC. TCRdb redid the calling of the RACE reads with MiXCR, one entry per CDR3 protein. The sample holds 90,000 to 140,000 distinct CDR3 sequences; approximately 36% are singletons and the top ten take roughly 2.5%. Sequencing was performed on whole blood, taken in connection with sensitization to the hapten diphenylcyclopropenone (DPC). These receptors were collected from a man in his forties with alopecia areata. Some clones in this sample may be carry-over from other donors' samples.

This clonotype came up a few times. The CDR3 loop is CAWADNSGNTIYF. CDR3 DNA sequence: TGTGCCTGGGCGGACAACTCTGGAAACACCATATATTTT. This chain joins TRBV12-3 or TRBV12-4 and TRBJ1-3; a possible D gene is TRBD1 (5 bases). CDR3 length: 13 residues. V was cut by 11 bases and J by 0 bases, with 11 bases left in between.

The J gene is TRBJ2-7, the V gene TRBV7-9; 7 positions match TRBD2. The CDR3 has 16 residues. V was pared by 4 bases and J by 1 base, with 10 bases of the junction left unmatched. Germline loops: CDR1 SEHNR, CDR2 FQNEAQ (reference sequence). CDR3 protein: CASSSRTKAGSYEQYV. The CDR3 DNA is TGTGCCAGCAGCTCACGGACAAAAGCGGGATCCTACGAGCAGTACGTC.

Here the CDR3 reads CASSLNGLGIDTQYF. CDR3 nucleotides: TGTGCCAGCAGCCTAAACGGACTAGGCATCGATACGCAGTATTTT. The chain joins TRBV11-1 to TRBJ2-3; 7 positions agree with TRBD2. CDR3 length: 15 amino acids. The ends lost 5 bases at V and 6 bases at J; junction bases unmatched: 11. The germline CDR1 and CDR2 sequences are SGHAT and FQDESV (reference sequence).

This rearrangement joins TRBV7-2 to TRBJ2-7; TRBD2 aligns across 11 bases. With 1 base clipped from V and 0 bases from J, the junction kept 2 bases outside the gene matches. The CDR3 covers 16 residues. CDR1 and CDR2 from the germline V gene are SGHTA and FQGNSA. The CDR3 loop is CASSLGTSGRSYEQYF. In DNA, the CDR3 is TGTGCCAGCAGCTTAGGGACTAGCGGGCGCTCCTACGAGCAGTACTTC.

The rearrangement uses TRBV29-1 and TRBJ1-1; D is undetermined. From germline, CDR1 is SQVTM and CDR2 ANQGSEA. Trimming took off 7 bases at V and 0 bases at J, with 9 bases between the two ends. The CDR3 totals 12 residues. In DNA form, the CDR3 reads TGCAGCGCGCCGGTTCTGAACACTGAAGCTTTCTTT. The encoded protein is CSAPVLNTEAFF.

This chain connects TRBV6-2 or TRBV6-3 to TRBJ2-7; D may be TRBD1 or TRBD2 (6 bases each). The V gene lost 2 bases and the J gene lost 5 bases, with 10 bases spanning the gap. Germline CDR1 and CDR2: MNHEY and SVGEGT. The CDR3 extends over 13 amino acids. The CDR3 loop reads CASSYGGPNEQYV. In nucleotides, the CDR3 is TGTGCCAGCAGTTACGGGGGGCCTAACGAGCAGTACGTC.

The chain joins TRBV19 to TRBJ1-2; 8 positions agree with TRBD1. V trimming: 2 bases; J trimming: 2 bases; junction bases outside the gene matches: 1. In germline, CDR1 is LNHDA, CDR2 SQIVND (reference sequence). The CDR3 covers 14 residues. This chain's CDR3 is CASSINRGNYGYTF. CDR3 coding DNA: TGTGCCAGTAGTATAAACAGGGGGAACTATGGCTACACCTTC.

This clonotype has more than one count but fewer than ten. The rearrangement joins TRBV20-1 to TRBJ2-3; 15 bases are shared with TRBD2. Per germline, CDR1 DFQATT and CDR2 SNEGSKA (reference sequence). J lost 4 bases, V lost 0 bases, and 5 bases had no gene match. The CDR3 totals 17 residues. CDR3 nucleotides: TGCAGTGCTAGAGATCCGGGACTAGCGGGAGGCGCAGATACGCAGTATTTT. Amino acids: CSARDPGLAGGADTQYF.

This sequence joins TRBV7-2 and TRBJ1-1; D is ambiguous. Per the germline V gene, CDR1 is SGHTA and CDR2 is FQGNSA. V was shortened by 2 bases and J by 5 bases, with 12 bases between the two germline ends. CDR3 length: 14 residues. CDR3 amino acids: CASSLQGWGTEAFF. CDR3 DNA: TGTGCCAGCAGCTTACAAGGATGGGGAACTGAAGCTTTCTTT.

This chain links TRBV18 with TRBJ1-6, with a tentative D call TRBD1 (5 bases). Germline CDR1 KGHSH, CDR2 LQKENI. CDR3 length: 16 amino acids. The ends were cut back, 3 bases at V and 5 bases at J, with 14 bases in the middle. The CDR3 DNA sequence: TGTGCCAGCTCACCGTCGGCAGGGACGAATAATTCACCCCTCCACTTT. Protein sequence: CASSPSAGTNNSPLHF.

This chain connects TRBV29-1 to TRBJ2-3; no definite D call. Germline V gene lookup returns CDR1 SQVTM and CDR2 ANQGSEA. Trimming cost V 8 bases and J 6 bases, with 12 bases left between them. This CDR3 is 11 amino acids long. In DNA form, the CDR3 reads TGCAGCCCGAGGACGGCTGATACGCAGTATTTT. Amino acid sequence: CSPRTADTQYF.

This clonotype has just a few counts. The gene calls are TRBV14 and TRBJ2-7; D may correspond to TRBD1 or TRBD2 (5 bases each). CDR1 and CDR2 from the germline V gene are SGHDN and FVKESK. The CDR3 length is 13 residues. The V gene lost 4 bases and the J gene lost 6 bases, with 13 bases spanning the gap. The chain's CDR3 is CASSRDLTGEQYV. Written as DNA, the CDR3 is TGTGCCAGCAGCCGGGACCTTACGGGCGAGCAGTACGTC.

The chain is built from TRBV3-1 and TRBJ2-7, with 9 bases identical to TRBD1. Germline V lookup: CDR1 LGHDT, CDR2 YNNKEL (reference sequence). J lost 2 bases, V lost 5 bases, and 4 bases had no gene match. This CDR3 is built from 14 residues. The DNA of the CDR3 is TGTGCCAGCAGCTCCCGGGACAGGGCCTACGAGCAGTACGTC. Its translation: CASSSRDRAYEQYV.

This clonotype has just a few counts. The V call is TRBV24-1, the J call TRBJ2-6; D gene ambiguous. Germline V gene lookup returns CDR1 KGHDR and CDR2 SFDVKD. The V end was cut by 4 bases, the J end by 0 bases, with 12 bases between. The CDR3 is made up of 17 amino acids. CDR3 loop: CATSDTKGSSGANVLTF. Written as DNA, the CDR3 is TGTGCCACCAGTGACACAAAGGGAAGCTCTGGGGCCAACGTCCTGACTTTC.

This clonotype has more than one count but fewer than ten. A junction end diverges from the germline sequence, so it may reflect a read error. This rearrangement joins TRBV20-1 to TRBJ2-2; 10 bases fit TRBD2. Germline lookup yields CDR1 DFQATT and CDR2 SNEGSKA (reference sequence). The CDR3 has 15 residues. The CDR3 sequence: CSARKSSGSIKEVFF. The CDR3 DNA sequence: TGCAGTGCTAGAAAATCTAGCGGGAGCATTAAGGAGGTGTTTTTT.

The chain combines TRBV12-3 or TRBV12-4 with TRBJ2-1; D remains unclear. Trimming took off 6 bases at V and 7 bases at J, with 19 bases between the two ends. There are 15 residues in the CDR3. CDR3 sequence: CASSKNGSPRNEQFF. In DNA, the CDR3 is TGTGCCAGCAGCAAAAACGGGTCCCCGCGGAATGAGCAGTTCTTC.

The chain combines TRBV4-1 with TRBJ1-1, with unresolved D. V lost 5 bases and J lost 7, with 14 bases in between. From germline, CDR1 is MGHRA and CDR2 YSYEKL. The CDR3 consists of 13 residues. This chain's CDR3 is CASSSTGVGEAFF. In DNA, the CDR3 is TGCGCCAGCAGCTCCACCGGGGTTGGTGAAGCTTTCTTT.

This rearrangement joins TRBV9 to TRBJ2-1; D unclear. The V gene's germline CDR1 is SGDLS and CDR2 YYNGEE. With 3 bases removed from V and 1 base from J, the gap between germline ends came to 11 bases. This CDR3 comprises 15 residues. CDR3 sequence: CASSEAGLSYNEQFF. CDR3 coding DNA: TGTGCCAGCAGCGAAGCCGGGCTATCCTACAATGAGCAGTTCTTC. The full variable domain, rest sourced from reference TRBV9 and TRBJ2-1, is DSGVTQTPKHLITATGQRVTLRCSPRSGDLSVYWYQQSLDQGLQFLIQYYNGEERAKGNILERFSAQQFPDLHSELNLSSLELGDSALYFCASSEAGLSYNEQFFGPGTRLTVL.

This clonotype has more than one count but fewer than ten. The chain combines TRBV12-3 or TRBV12-4 with TRBJ2-5; D remains unclear. The CDR3 extends over 14 amino acids. The V end lost 0 bases, the J end lost 7 bases, and 12 bases lay between the germline ends. The CDR3 sequence is CASSLALALGTQYF. DNA for the CDR3: TGTGCCAGCAGTTTAGCACTGGCTTTAGGGACCCAGTACTTC.

This clonotype has more than one count but fewer than ten. The V and J genes are TRBV24-1 and TRBJ2-2, with D hard to call. V was trimmed by 4 bases and J by 3 bases, leaving 2 bases between them. The CDR3 runs 12 residues. Germline V gives CDR1 KGHDR, CDR2 SFDVKD. The CDR3 DNA reads as TGTGCCACCAGTGACTACACCGGGGAGCTGTTTTTT. This sequence encodes CATSDYTGELFF.

The gene calls are TRBV29-1 and TRBJ2-2, with D unresolved. The CDR3 has 13 amino acids. The germline V and J ends were trimmed by 5 bases and 4 bases, with 11 bases remaining between them. CDR1 is SQVTM, CDR2 ANQGSEA, per germline. CDR3 bases: TGCAGCGTTCAGGTCCGGATCACCGGGGAGCTGTTTTTT. The encoded protein is CSVQVRITGELFF.